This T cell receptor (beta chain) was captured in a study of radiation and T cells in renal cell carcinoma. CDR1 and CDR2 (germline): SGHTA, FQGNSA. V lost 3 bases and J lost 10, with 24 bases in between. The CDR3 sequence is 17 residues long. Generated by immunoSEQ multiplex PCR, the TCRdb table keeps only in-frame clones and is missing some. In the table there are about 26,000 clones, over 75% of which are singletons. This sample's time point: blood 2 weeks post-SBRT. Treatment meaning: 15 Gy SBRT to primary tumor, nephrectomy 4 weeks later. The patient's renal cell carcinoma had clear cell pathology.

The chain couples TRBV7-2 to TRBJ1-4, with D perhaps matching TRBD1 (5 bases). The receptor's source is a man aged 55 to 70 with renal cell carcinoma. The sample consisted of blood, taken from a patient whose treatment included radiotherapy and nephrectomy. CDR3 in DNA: TGTGCCAGCAGCTTCTATGCCGGGACTCAGGGTATTGGAAAACTGTTTTTT. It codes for CASSFYAGTQGIGKLFF.